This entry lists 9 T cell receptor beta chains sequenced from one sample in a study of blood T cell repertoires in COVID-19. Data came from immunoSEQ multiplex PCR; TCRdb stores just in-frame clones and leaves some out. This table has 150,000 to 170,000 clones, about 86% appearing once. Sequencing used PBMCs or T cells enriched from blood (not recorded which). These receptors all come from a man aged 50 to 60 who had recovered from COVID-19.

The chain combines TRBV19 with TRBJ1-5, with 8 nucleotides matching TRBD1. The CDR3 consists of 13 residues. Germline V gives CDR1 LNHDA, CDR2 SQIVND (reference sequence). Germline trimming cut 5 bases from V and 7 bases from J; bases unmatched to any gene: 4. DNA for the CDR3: TGTGCCAGTAGTCTTACAGGGGGACAGCCCCAGCATTTT. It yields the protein CASSLTGGQPQHF.

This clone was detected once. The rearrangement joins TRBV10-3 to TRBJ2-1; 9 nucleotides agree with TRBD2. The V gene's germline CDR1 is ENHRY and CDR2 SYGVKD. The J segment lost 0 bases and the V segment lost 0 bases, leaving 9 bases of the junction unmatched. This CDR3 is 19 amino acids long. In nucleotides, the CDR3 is TGTGCCATCAGTGAGTCGGGGCTAGCGGGATTTAGCTCCTACAATGAGCAGTTCTTC. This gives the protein CAISESGLAGFSSYNEQFF.

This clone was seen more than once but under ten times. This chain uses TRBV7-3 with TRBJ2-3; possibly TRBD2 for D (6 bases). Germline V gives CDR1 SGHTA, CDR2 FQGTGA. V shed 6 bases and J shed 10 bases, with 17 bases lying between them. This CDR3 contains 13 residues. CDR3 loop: CASSRDLVAAQYF. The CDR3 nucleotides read TGTGCCAGCAGTCGGGACTTGGTCGCGGCGCAGTATTTT.

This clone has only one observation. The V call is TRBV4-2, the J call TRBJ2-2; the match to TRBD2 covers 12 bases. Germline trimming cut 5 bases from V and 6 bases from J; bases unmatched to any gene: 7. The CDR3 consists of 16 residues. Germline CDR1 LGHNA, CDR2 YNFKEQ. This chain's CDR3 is CASSSRTSGEAGELFF. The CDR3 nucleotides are TGTGCCAGCAGCTCCCGGACTAGCGGGGAGGCCGGGGAGCTGTTTTTT.

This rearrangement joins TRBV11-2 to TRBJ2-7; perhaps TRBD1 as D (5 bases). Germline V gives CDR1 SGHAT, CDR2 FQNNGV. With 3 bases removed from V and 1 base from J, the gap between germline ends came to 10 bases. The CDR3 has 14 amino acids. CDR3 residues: CASSLQGWSYEQYF. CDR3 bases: TGTGCCAGCAGCTTGCAGGGTTGGTCCTACGAGCAGTACTTC.

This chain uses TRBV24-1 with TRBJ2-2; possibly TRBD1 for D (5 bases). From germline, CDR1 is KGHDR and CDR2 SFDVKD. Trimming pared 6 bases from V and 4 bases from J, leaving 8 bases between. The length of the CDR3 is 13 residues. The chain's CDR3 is CATSQGGTGELFF. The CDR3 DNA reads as TGTGCCACCAGTCAGGGCGGCACCGGGGAGCTGTTTTTT.

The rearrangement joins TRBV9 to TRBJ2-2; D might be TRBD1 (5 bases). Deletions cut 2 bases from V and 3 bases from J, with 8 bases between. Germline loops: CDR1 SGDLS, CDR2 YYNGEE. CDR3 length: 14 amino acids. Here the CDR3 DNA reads TGTGCCAGCAGCGTTGGGGCGGACACCGGGGAGCTGTTTTTT. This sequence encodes CASSVGADTGELFF.

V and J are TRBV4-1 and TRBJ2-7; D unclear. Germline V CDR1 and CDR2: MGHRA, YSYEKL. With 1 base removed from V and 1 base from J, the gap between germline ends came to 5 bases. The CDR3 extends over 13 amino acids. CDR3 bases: TGCGCCAGCAGCCAAGGCAGGTCCTACGAGCAGTACTTC. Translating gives CASSQGRSYEQYF.

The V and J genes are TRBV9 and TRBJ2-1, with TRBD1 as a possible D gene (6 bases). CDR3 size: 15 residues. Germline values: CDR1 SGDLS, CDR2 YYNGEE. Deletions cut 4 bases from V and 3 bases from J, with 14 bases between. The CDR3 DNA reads TGTGCCAGCAGCCCCCGAGGGGGTGACTACAATGAGCAGTTCTTC. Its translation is CASSPRGGDYNEQFF.